Each of the 27 T cell receptor beta chains below was sequenced from the same sample in a study of vaccination and CD4 T cells after COVID-19. These TCRs are of unknown antigen specificity. The Oncomine TCR Beta short-read assay was applied to DNA of cultured CD4+ T cells. Using its own MiXCR run on the PCR reads, TCRdb lists one record per CDR3 protein. The table lists 6,500 to 10,000 distinct CDR3 sequences, about 57% of them singletons. Treatment specified: roughly 10-day PBMC culture with coronavirus spike peptide pools or control peptides (ViraFEST assay). The specimen comprised cultured CD4+ T cells from blood, sampled after SARS-CoV-2 vaccination. The receptors derive from a human donor with COVID-19.

This chain uses TRBV20-1 with TRBJ1-6; 10 bases are a match to TRBD1. This CDR3 is built from 13 residues. The germline gives CDR1 DFQATT, CDR2 SNEGSKA (reference sequence). V was pared by 4 bases and J by 10 bases, with 4 bases of the junction left unmatched. The CDR3 reads CSATRDRGSPLHF. The CDR3 DNA reads as TGCAGTGCTACCCGGGACAGGGGATCACCCCTCCACTTT.

This clonotype occurred once. The chain carries TRBV24-1 and TRBJ2-2; D gene uncertain. The CDR3 is 13 amino acids. Trimming stripped 2 bases from V and 9 bases from J, with 9 bases between. Germline V lookup: CDR1 KGHDR, CDR2 SFDVKD. Written as DNA, the CDR3 is TGTGCCACCAGTGATTCTCCGGGCCGGGAGCTGTTTTTT. It is translated as CATSDSPGRELFF.

This clonotype was seen a handful of times. This chain links TRBV20-1 with TRBJ2-7; 7 nucleotides agree with TRBD1. Unmatched junction bases numbered 13, after V lost 5 bases and J lost 0 bases. From germline, CDR1 is DFQATT and CDR2 SNEGSKA (reference sequence). This CDR3 is built from 16 residues. CDR3: CSAQRGPGVRSYEQYF. CDR3 sequence (DNA): TGCAGTGCTCAAAGGGGGCCAGGGGTCCGCTCCTACGAGCAGTACTTC.

The CDR3 region is CSAPAAYEQYF. CDR3 DNA: TGCAGTGCGCCAGCCGCGTACGAGCAGTACTTC. The V gene is TRBV20-1, the J gene TRBJ2-7; D unclear. The CDR3 totals 11 residues. From germline, CDR1 is DFQATT and CDR2 SNEGSKA (reference sequence). Trimming took off 6 bases at V and 4 bases at J, with 10 bases between the two ends.

V and J are TRBV27 and TRBJ1-2; D is ambiguous. CDR3 length: 16 amino acids. Trimming removed 4 bases at V and 1 base at J, with 16 bases between. Germline CDR1 MNHEY, CDR2 SMNVEV (reference sequence). The CDR3 coding sequence is TGTGCCAGCAGTTCCCCGAGGAAGGGAAGTAACTATGGCTACACCTTC. Residues: CASSSPRKGSNYGYTF.

V usage is TRBV27 and J usage is TRBJ1-1, with no clear D. The CDR3 is made up of 14 amino acids. Deletions cut 5 bases from V and 3 bases from J, with 13 bases between. The germline gives CDR1 MNHEY, CDR2 SMNVEV (reference sequence). Here the CDR3 DNA reads TGTGCCAGCAGTCCGCACGTGGGCGACACTGAAGCTTTCTTT. This sequence encodes CASSPHVGDTEAFF.

The chain is built from TRBV20-1 and TRBJ2-3, with TRBD1 identical over 10 bases. The CDR3 totals 16 residues. Germline V lookup: CDR1 DFQATT, CDR2 SNEGSKA (reference sequence). V lost 5 bases to trimming and J lost 2 bases; unmatched junction nucleotides: 10. For the CDR3, the DNA is TGCAGTGCTGACGACAGGGGGCGAGTCCCCACAGATACGCAGTATTTT. Translating gives CSADDRGRVPTDTQYF.

The chain joins TRBV27 to TRBJ2-5; D is ambiguous. The V gene's germline CDR1 is MNHEY and CDR2 SMNVEV (reference sequence). V dropped 4 bases and J dropped 4 bases, with 10 bases sitting between them. This CDR3 spans 13 amino acids. As DNA, the CDR3 is TGTGCCAGCAGTTCGCTAGGTGGAGAGACCCAGTACTTC. Encoded protein: CASSSLGGETQYF.

The chain is built from TRBV3-1 and TRBJ2-5; 12 bases match TRBD2. Looked up from germline, CDR1 is LGHDT and CDR2 is YNNKEL (reference sequence). The length of the CDR3 is 16 residues. After removal of 0 bases from V and 5 bases from J, the junction contained 4 bases not matched to a gene. The CDR3 DNA reads as TGTGCCAGCAGCCAAGATCGGCTAGCGGGGGGGGAGACCCAGTACTTC. This gives the protein CASSQDRLAGGETQYF.

This clonotype has more than one count but fewer than ten. The chain uses TRBV5-4 and TRBJ1-2; D gene ambiguous. V was shortened by 1 base and J by 3 bases, with 13 bases between the two germline ends. The CDR3 runs 15 residues. The germline CDR1 and CDR2 sequences are SGHNT and YYREEE (reference sequence). The CDR3 region has the DNA TGTGCCAGCAGCTTGTTCGTTACGGCCTACTATGGCTACACCTTC. The encoded protein is CASSLFVTAYYGYTF.

V is TRBV27 and J is TRBJ1-6; a weak D match, TRBD1 (5 bases). Germline CDR1 and CDR2: MNHEY and SMNVEV (reference sequence). The CDR3 extends over 16 amino acids. With 6 bases removed from V and 0 bases from J, the gap between germline ends came to 12 bases. The CDR3 bases are TGTGCCAGCAGAACGACAGCGGACTCCTATAATTCACCCCTCCACTTT. Its translation is CASRTTADSYNSPLHF.

This clonotype has only one observation. This chain joins TRBV7-2 and TRBJ1-1; D is uncertain. V gave up 5 bases and J gave up 2 bases, with 9 bases separating them. Germline CDR1 reads SGHTA; CDR2 reads FQGNSA. The CDR3 runs to 13 residues. The CDR3 DNA reads as TGTGCCAGCAGCCCTTGGCCTAACACTGAAGCTTTCTTT. Translation gives CASSPWPNTEAFF.

This clonotype turned up a few times. The chain links TRBV7-2 to TRBJ1-6; 7 nucleotides line up with TRBD1. V was pared by 5 bases and J by 10 bases, with 11 bases of the junction left unmatched. The CDR3 covers 15 residues. CDR1 and CDR2 (germline): SGHTA, FQGNSA. The CDR3 protein is CASSPRTGVGSPLHF. CDR3 in DNA: TGTGCCAGCAGCCCCCGGACAGGTGTGGGATCACCCCTCCACTTT. The variable domain in full, with the rest retrieved from reference TRBV7-2 and TRBJ1-6, is GAGVSQSPSNKVTEKGKDVELRCDPISGHTALYWYRQSLGQGLEFLIYFQGNSAPDKSGLPSDRFSAERTGGSVSTLTIQRTQQEDSAVYLCASSPRTGVGSPLHFGNGTRLTVT.

The chain joins TRBV4-3 to TRBJ2-5; possibly TRBD1 for D (5 bases). The germline CDR1 and CDR2 sequences are LGHNA and YSLEER. This CDR3 contains 14 residues. V dropped 1 base and J dropped 3 bases, with 9 bases sitting between them. The CDR3 protein is CASSQGGKKETQYF. The CDR3 DNA follows: TGCGCCAGCAGCCAAGGGGGCAAAAAAGAGACCCAGTACTTC.

The genes are TRBV6-1 and TRBJ2-3; D is possibly TRBD1 or TRBD2 (5 bases each). Germline V gene lookup returns CDR1 MNHNS and CDR2 SASEGT. Trimming cost V 2 bases and J 4 bases, with 13 bases left between them. This CDR3 comprises 15 residues. The CDR3 loop is CASSERGRDADTQYF. The CDR3, as DNA: TGTGCCAGCAGTGAACGGGGTAGGGACGCAGATACGCAGTATTTT.

Concerning this clonotype: One end of the junction does not line up with germline, which may come from a read error. The chain has TRBV18 and TRBJ2-5, with D uncertain. The V gene's germline CDR1 is KGHSH and CDR2 LQKENI. The CDR3 length is 14 residues. CDR3 loop: CATSPGNRQETQYF. CDR3 nucleotide sequence: TGTGCCACCTCACCTGGAAACAGACAAGAGACCCAGTACTTC.

The chain is built from TRBV10-3 and TRBJ2-5, with D possibly being TRBD1 or TRBD2 (5 bases each). Trimming shortened V by 8 bases and J by 4 bases, and 20 bases separated the two germline ends. CDR1 is ENHRY and CDR2 is SYGVKD in the germline V gene. The CDR3 has 15 amino acids. Here the CDR3 DNA reads TGTGCCATCGGGCCCAGCCGGGGCGCGGCAGAGACCCAGTACTTC. It encodes CAIGPSRGAAETQYF.

The chain carries TRBV19 and TRBJ1-1; perhaps TRBD1 as D (6 bases). The germline gives CDR1 LNHDA, CDR2 SQIVND (reference sequence). Trimming took 5 bases from V and 0 from J, leaving 19 bases between them. The CDR3 has 17 residues. The DNA of the CDR3 is TGTGCCAGTAGTGCCCCGCGGGGGGGGGGCATGAACACTGAAGCTTTCTTT. Amino acids: CASSAPRGGGMNTEAFF.

V gene TRBV19 combines with J gene TRBJ2-2, with D possibly TRBD2 on 7 matching bases. Germline V gene sequence: CDR1 LNHDA, CDR2 SQIVND (reference sequence). CDR3 length: 17 amino acids. Trimming left V 4 bases short and J 2 bases short, with 17 bases between. The CDR3 coding sequence is TGTGCCAGTAGTAAAAGGACGGGGGGCTCCAACACCGGGGAGCTGTTTTTT. Protein sequence: CASSKRTGGSNTGELFF.

The gene calls are TRBV20-1 and TRBJ1-6; tentatively, D is TRBD1 (6 bases). V lost 6 bases, J lost 4 bases, and 13 bases lay in between. Germline assignment: CDR1 DFQATT and CDR2 SNEGSKA (reference sequence). The CDR3 has 14 amino acids. CDR3 residues: CSAQGQNYNSPLHF. The CDR3, as DNA: TGCAGTGCCCAAGGACAGAATTATAATTCACCCCTCCACTTT.

The rearrangement joins TRBV6-1 to TRBJ2-5; 8 bases line up with TRBD1. With 9 bases clipped from V and 5 bases from J, the junction kept 8 bases outside the gene matches. There are 13 residues in the CDR3. Germline CDR1 MNHNS, CDR2 SASEGT. For the CDR3, the DNA is TGTGCCAGTACTGGACAGGGATGGGAGACCCAGTACTTC. It translates to CASTGQGWETQYF.

The rearrangement links TRBV30 to TRBJ1-3; 7 positions match TRBD1. The J segment lost 0 bases and the V segment lost 2 bases, leaving 7 bases of the junction unmatched. The CDR3 is 16 amino acids. Germline V gives CDR1 GTSNPN, CDR2 SVGIG (reference sequence). Here the CDR3 reads CAWSTRGGNSGNTIYF. CDR3 in DNA: TGTGCCTGGAGTACCAGGGGGGGAAACTCTGGAAACACCATATATTTT.

This clonotype was detected only once. The chain employs TRBV7-8 and TRBJ2-1; 16 bases align to TRBD2. V lost 5 bases and J lost 7; bases outside the gene matches: 5. In germline, CDR1 is SGHVS, CDR2 FQNEAQ. The CDR3 length is 16 residues. CDR3 amino acids: CASSEGGLAGGNEQFF. As DNA, the CDR3 is TGTGCCAGCAGCGAGGGGGGACTAGCGGGGGGGAATGAGCAGTTCTTC.

The V gene is TRBV2, the J gene TRBJ1-2; D gene ambiguous. Deletions cut 8 bases from V and 4 bases from J, with 11 bases between. The CDR3 sequence is 12 residues long. The germline CDR1 and CDR2 sequences are SNHLY and FYNNEI. The CDR3 here is CASGVNFYGYTF. The CDR3 nucleotides are TGTGCCAGCGGGGTGAATTTCTATGGCTACACCTTC.

This rearrangement joins TRBV5-4 to TRBJ2-1; 13 bases are a match to TRBD2. The CDR3 loop spans 17 amino acids. Germline V gives CDR1 SGHNT, CDR2 YYREEE (reference sequence). J lost 5 bases, V lost 4 bases, and 9 bases had no gene match. The CDR3 DNA is TGTGCCAGCAGCAGAACCACGGGACTAGCGGGGAACAATGAGCAGTTCTTC. This translates into CASSRTTGLAGNNEQFF.

This clonotype was counted only a few times. V usage is TRBV7-2 and J usage is TRBJ1-3; D is unclear. Trimming took off 0 bases at V and 2 bases at J, with 5 bases between the two ends. The CDR3 has 14 residues. Germline V gene sequence: CDR1 SGHTA, CDR2 FQGNSA. The CDR3 DNA reads as TGTGCCAGCAGCTTAGCTGGGGCTGGAAACACCATATATTTT. This encodes CASSLAGAGNTIYF. The full variable domain, its missing parts supplied by reference TRBV7-2 and TRBJ1-3, is GAGVSQSPSNKVTEKGKDVELRCDPISGHTALYWYRQSLGQGLEFLIYFQGNSAPDKSGLPSDRFSAERTGGSVSTLTIQRTQQEDSAVYLCASSLAGAGNTIYFGEGSWLTVV.

This clonotype has a handful of counts. The chain recombines TRBV20-1 with TRBJ1-3, with D perhaps TRBD1 (6 bases). Deletions cut 2 bases from V and 8 bases from J, with 13 bases between. Germline loops: CDR1 DFQATT, CDR2 SNEGSKA (reference sequence). This CDR3 region has 13 residues. The DNA of the CDR3 is TGCAGTGCTAGATGGCAGGGGACGGACACCATATATTTT. Translation: CSARWQGTDTIYF.